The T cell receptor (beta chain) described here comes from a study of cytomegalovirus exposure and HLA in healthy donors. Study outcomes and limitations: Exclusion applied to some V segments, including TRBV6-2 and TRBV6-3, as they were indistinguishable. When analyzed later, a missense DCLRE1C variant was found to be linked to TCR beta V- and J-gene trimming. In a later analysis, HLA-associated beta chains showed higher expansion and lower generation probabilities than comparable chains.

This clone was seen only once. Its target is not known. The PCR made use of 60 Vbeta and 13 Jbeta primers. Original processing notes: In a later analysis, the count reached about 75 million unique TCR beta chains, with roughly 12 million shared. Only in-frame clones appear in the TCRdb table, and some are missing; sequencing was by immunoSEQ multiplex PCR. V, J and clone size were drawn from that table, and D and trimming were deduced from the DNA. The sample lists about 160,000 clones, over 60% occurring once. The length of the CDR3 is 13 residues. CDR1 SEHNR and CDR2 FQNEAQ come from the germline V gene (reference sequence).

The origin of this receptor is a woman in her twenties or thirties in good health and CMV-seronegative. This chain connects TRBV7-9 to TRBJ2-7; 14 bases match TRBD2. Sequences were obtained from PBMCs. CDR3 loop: CALGLAGADEQYF. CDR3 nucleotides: TGTGCATTGGGACTAGCGGGAGCAGACGAGCAGTACTTC.